One and the same sample provided the 12 T cell receptor beta chains below, sequenced in a study of CD4 and CD8 cells across lung adenocarcinoma regions. MiXCR, applied by TCRdb to the PCR reads, yields one record per CDR3 protein. The repertoire has under 13,000 distinct CDR3 sequences, about 55% of them found once; the top ten carry approximately 19%. Material for sequencing was CD4+ T cells from the center of a lung tumor. The receptors shown here come from a male donor with lung adenocarcinoma. The CD4 and CD8 labels of this study may be unreliable.

This clonotype was seen ten or more times. This rearrangement joins TRBV6-2 or TRBV6-3 to TRBJ2-7; perhaps TRBD1 as D (5 bases). The CDR3 extends over 18 amino acids. Germline V gene lookup returns CDR1 MNHEY and CDR2 SVGEGT. V was trimmed by 2 bases and J by 1 base, leaving 21 bases between them. The CDR3 region has the DNA TGTGCCAGCAGTTACCCTGGTTCTTGGGGCCTGGCGTCCTACGAGCAGTACTTC. Its protein product is CASSYPGSWGLASYEQYF.

CDR3 nucleotides: TGTGCCAGCAGTGTGCGGGGGAGCACAGATACGCAGTATTTT. Translating it yields CASSVRGSTDTQYF. J is TRBJ2-3 and V is TRBV6-1; 7 nucleotides line up with TRBD2. CDR1 MNHNS and CDR2 SASEGT come from the germline V gene. J was trimmed by 0 bases and V by 4 bases; bases with no gene match: 1. The CDR3 has 14 residues.

This clonotype was observed a few times. This may come from a read error, since a much larger clone is one base off. The chain joins TRBV7-2 to TRBJ2-1; TRBD2 aligns across 10 bases. J lost 13 bases, V lost 4 bases, and 10 bases had no gene match. This CDR3 contains 14 residues. Germline V gene sequence: CDR1 SGHTA, CDR2 FQGNSA. CDR3 sequence: CASSSSGSRETQFF. The CDR3, as DNA: TGTGCCAGCAGCTCTAGCGGGAGCAGAGAGACCCAGTTCTTC.

This clonotype was counted a few times. The chain is built from TRBV6-1 and TRBJ2-5; 8 nucleotides line up with TRBD2. The CDR3 extends over 16 amino acids. V shed 0 bases, J shed 5 bases, and the junction held 8 bases outside the gene matches. Germline V lookup: CDR1 MNHNS, CDR2 SASEGT. The CDR3 reads CASSEALGGDWETQYF. The CDR3, as DNA: TGTGCCAGCAGTGAAGCGCTCGGGGGGGACTGGGAGACCCAGTACTTC.

This chain connects TRBV6-5 to TRBJ2-1; 7 nucleotides match TRBD1. The CDR3 runs 17 residues. Trimming took 1 base from V and 2 from J; bases not matched to a gene: 8. Germline V lookup: CDR1 MNHEY, CDR2 SVGAGI. CDR3 loop: CASSYWPGGGTYNEQFF. The DNA of the CDR3 is TGTGCCAGCAGTTACTGGCCAGGGGGTGGCACCTACAATGAGCAGTTCTTC.

The chain combines TRBV7-2 with TRBJ1-5; D gene unclear. The CDR3 is 13 amino acids. CDR1 and CDR2 from the germline V gene are SGHTA and FQGNSA. Trimming stripped 0 bases from V and 4 bases from J, with 4 bases between. This CDR3 is CASSLALNQPQHF. The CDR3 DNA reads TGTGCCAGCAGCTTAGCCTTGAATCAGCCCCAGCATTTT.

This clonotype was observed many times. The chain combines TRBV7-8 with TRBJ2-1; D is unclear. With 2 bases removed from V and 5 bases from J, the gap between germline ends came to 7 bases. Germline CDR1 is SGHVS and CDR2 is FQNEAQ. There are 13 residues in the CDR3. In nucleotides, the CDR3 is TGTGCCAGCAGCTTATTTCGGAACAATGAGCAGTTCTTC. This encodes CASSLFRNNEQFF. Full variable domain (missing parts from reference TRBV7-8 and TRBJ2-1): GAGVSQSPRYKVAKRGQDVALRCDPISGHVSLFWYQQALGQGPEFLTYFQNEAQLDKSGLPSDRFFAERPEGSVSTLKIQRTQQEDSAVYLCASSLFRNNEQFFGPGTRLTVL.

The gene calls are TRBV7-2 and TRBJ2-1, with TRBD1 matching over 8 bases. The germline V gene encodes CDR1 SGHTA and CDR2 FQGNSA. The CDR3 runs 15 residues. J lost 13 bases, V lost 2 bases, and 13 bases had no gene match. DNA of the CDR3: TGTGCCAGCAGCTTAAGGACAGGGAATCAAGAGACCCAGTTCTTC. It specifies CASSLRTGNQETQFF.

This clonotype was detected many times. The rearrangement joins TRBV11-3 to TRBJ2-1; 14 bases are a match to TRBD2. Looked up from germline, CDR1 is SGHNT and CDR2 is YENEEA. The ends lost 5 bases at V and 9 bases at J; junction bases unmatched: 12. There are 17 residues in the CDR3. CDR3 amino acids: CASSPGGGLAGEGEQFF. CDR3 nucleotide sequence: TGTGCCAGCAGCCCCGGGGGGGGACTAGCGGGAGAAGGTGAGCAGTTCTTC. Looking up the rest from reference TRBV11-3 and TRBJ2-1 gives the full variable domain: EAGVVQSPRYKIIEKKQPVAFWCNPISGHNTLYWYLQNLGQGPELLIRYENEEAVDDSQLPKDRFSAERLKGVDSTLKIQPAELGDSAVYLCASSPGGGLAGEGEQFFGPGTRLTVL.

There are a few counts of this clonotype. The chain has TRBV5-6 and TRBJ1-3, with D unresolved. Germline values: CDR1 SGHDT, CDR2 YYEEEE. This CDR3 spans 14 amino acids. V shed 4 bases and J shed 5 bases, with 13 bases lying between them. This CDR3 is CASSPWTRRNTIYF. The CDR3 nucleotides are TGTGCCAGCAGCCCGTGGACTAGGAGAAACACCATATATTTT.

This chain uses TRBV6-1 with TRBJ2-2; D is possibly TRBD1 or TRBD2 (5 bases each). Trimming took 9 bases from V and 0 from J, leaving 11 bases between them. This CDR3 has 14 amino acids. In germline, CDR1 is MNHNS, CDR2 SASEGT. The CDR3 bases are TGTGCCAGTCGGGACGGACCGAACACCGGGGAGCTGTTTTTT. It encodes CASRDGPNTGELFF.

This clonotype has a handful of counts. The chain couples TRBV6-1 to TRBJ2-1, with 7 bases lining up with TRBD2. The DNA end is more similar to TRBJ2-5, so the J call may be wrong. CDR1 is MNHNS, CDR2 SASEGT, per germline. This CDR3 contains 16 residues. The CDR3 bases are TGTGCCAGCCAGACGGGGCTAGCGGTAAACCAAGAGACCCAGTACTTC. Translating it yields CASQTGLAVNQETQYF.